Shown below are 23 T cell receptor beta chains from a single sample sequenced in a study of T cells in Graves' hyperthyroidism and ophthalmopathy. RNA transcripts served as the template for amplifying TCR beta CDR3 regions. The HTBI set primed first-round TCR CDR3 RT-PCR. TCRdb redid the calling of the multiplex PCR reads with MiXCR, one entry per CDR3 protein. The table has hundreds of thousands of distinct CDR3 sequences, about 20% seen once. The material sequenced was blood. Receptors originate from a man aged 40-49 years with Graves' ophthalmopathy.

This clonotype was detected ten times or more. The rearrangement uses TRBV20-1 and TRBJ2-1, with D possibly matching TRBD2 (6 bases). The CDR3 extends over 15 amino acids. Germline V CDR1 and CDR2: DFQATT, SNEGSKA (reference sequence). V gave up 0 bases and J gave up 6 bases, with 15 bases separating them. CDR3 sequence reads: CSARDPGLPSNEQFF. The CDR3 nucleotides read TGCAGTGCTAGAGACCCGGGACTTCCATCCAATGAGCAGTTCTTC.

This clonotype was observed a handful of times. The V and J genes are TRBV10-3 and TRBJ1-2; the D is unclear. CDR1 is ENHRY, CDR2 SYGVKD, per germline. Trimming cost V 2 bases and J 5 bases, with 21 bases left between them. This CDR3 region has 17 residues. The CDR3 is CAISELRSAGEEYGYTF. The CDR3 region has the DNA TGTGCCATCAGTGAGCTCCGCTCGGCCGGTGAGGAGTATGGCTACACCTTC.

In this sample, this clonotype turned up many times. The CDR3 sequence: CASSYSIATGNEKLFF. DNA of the CDR3: TGTGCCAGCAGTTACTCGATAGCGACAGGGAATGAAAAACTGTTTTTT. The genes are TRBV6-5 and TRBJ1-4; 7 bases agree with TRBD1. After removal of 0 bases from V and 5 bases from J, the junction contained 6 bases not matched to a gene. The germline CDR1 and CDR2 sequences are MNHEY and SVGAGI. The CDR3 has 16 residues.

V gene TRBV3-1 combines with J gene TRBJ2-3, with D maybe TRBD2 (5 bases). The germline V gene has CDR1 LGHDT and CDR2 YNNKEL (reference sequence). The CDR3 runs to 15 residues. Trimming shortened V by 0 bases and J by 3 bases, and 10 bases separated the two germline ends. The CDR3 loop is CASSQDWTLTDTQYF. Written as DNA, the CDR3 is TGTGCCAGCAGCCAAGATTGGACTCTTACAGATACGCAGTATTTT.

The V and J genes are TRBV11-2 and TRBJ2-7; 12 bases line up with TRBD1. Germline assignment: CDR1 SGHAT and CDR2 FQNNGV. V lost 5 bases, J lost 5 bases, and 4 bases stayed unmatched. The length of the CDR3 is 14 residues. This CDR3 is CASSPGQGANEQYF. The CDR3 DNA sequence: TGTGCCAGCAGCCCGGGACAGGGGGCAAACGAGCAGTACTTC.

This clonotype turned up a few times. The chain employs TRBV27 and TRBJ1-6; a possible D gene is TRBD1 (5 bases). This CDR3 has 12 residues. V lost 3 bases to trimming and J lost 13 bases, with 10 bases between them. CDR1 is MNHEY, CDR2 SMNVEV, per germline (reference sequence). This CDR3 reads CASSLPGHPLHF. The CDR3 DNA is TGTGCCAGCAGTTTGCCCGGACATCCCCTCCACTTT.

This rearrangement joins TRBV12-3 or TRBV12-4 to TRBJ2-5; 11 nucleotides align to TRBD2. Germline trimming cut 8 bases from V and 2 bases from J; bases unmatched to any gene: 16. The CDR3 consists of 18 residues. The CDR3 bases are TGTGCCAGCGCCCTCACCCTTGGGACTAGCGGACCTCAAGAGACCCAGTACTTC. Amino acids: CASALTLGTSGPQETQYF.

This clonotype appeared many times. The gene calls are TRBV2 and TRBJ1-5; D call uncertain. Germline assignment: CDR1 SNHLY and CDR2 FYNNEI. The V and J ends lost 5 bases and 9 bases respectively, with 14 bases between them. This CDR3 is built from 13 residues. As DNA, the CDR3 is TGTGCCAGCAGTCCCTTTGACCGGGCGCCCCAGCATTTT. Its protein product is CASSPFDRAPQHF.

As to this clonotype: A read error may account for a junction end that differs from germline. The chain uses TRBV7-2 and TRBJ1-6, with 10 bases that match TRBD1. Germline V gene data show CDR1 as SGHTA and CDR2 as FQGNSA. The CDR3 consists of 15 residues. The CDR3 bases are TGTGCCAGCAGCTTAGGGGGACAGGGGTATTCACCCCCCCACTTT. Translating gives CASSLGGQGYSPPHF.

The table lists this clonotype with a count of one. The rearrangement uses TRBV20-1 and TRBJ2-3, with TRBD1 identical over 10 bases. The CDR3 is 17 amino acids. V lost 6 bases and J lost 2; bases outside the gene matches: 14. CDR1 and CDR2 (germline): DFQATT, SNEGSKA (reference sequence). CDR3 sequence (DNA): TGCAGTGCCCCGGGACAGGGGATCGGTGGGTACACAGATACGCAGTATTTT. Protein product: CSAPGQGIGGYTDTQYF.

Comment on this clonotype: One end of the junction fails to match germline, which may point to a read error. The chain couples TRBV12-3 or TRBV12-4 to TRBJ1-1; D gene ambiguous. The CDR3 has 14 amino acids. The CDR3 DNA reads TGTGCCAGCAGTTTCGGCAGAAGGAGGACTGAAGCTTCCTTT. Amino acids: CASSFGRRRTEASF.

This clonotype turned up a few times. The chain carries TRBV28 and TRBJ2-5; 11 bases fit TRBD1. The V segment lost 6 bases and the J segment 4 bases; nucleotides outside the gene matches: 7. Germline V gives CDR1 MDHEN, CDR2 SYDVKM. This CDR3 spans 15 amino acids. CDR3 bases: TGTGCCAGCAGAGGAATCGGACAGGGGGCAGAGACCCAGTACTTC. It encodes CASRGIGQGAETQYF.

This clonotype has ten or more counts. This chain links TRBV5-8 with TRBJ1-2; D might be TRBD1 (5 bases). Germline V lookup: CDR1 SGHTS, CDR2 YDEGEE. The CDR3 has 14 amino acids. V was shortened by 0 bases and J by 4 bases, with 10 bases between the two germline ends. DNA of the CDR3: TGTGCCAGCAGCTTGGTTCAGGGCGGCTATGGCTACACCTTC. It translates to CASSLVQGGYGYTF.

This clonotype was counted between two and nine times. The rearrangement links TRBV6-1 to TRBJ2-1; no clear D. The CDR3 loop spans 15 amino acids. Looked up from germline, CDR1 is MNHNS and CDR2 is SASEGT. Between the trimmed V and J ends, which lost 1 base and 3 bases, there was a span of 10 bases. The CDR3 DNA follows: TGTGCCAGCAGTGAAGACCTTGGGTACTACAATGAGCAGTTCTTC. This sequence encodes CASSEDLGYYNEQFF.

V usage is TRBV4-1 and J usage is TRBJ2-3; 8 bases are shared with TRBD2. The CDR3 length is 15 residues. Looked up from germline, CDR1 is MGHRA and CDR2 is YSYEKL. V gave up 4 bases and J gave up 3 bases; unmatched junction bases: 6. The CDR3 loop is CASSRNSGDTDTQYF. The DNA of the CDR3 is TGCGCCAGCAGCCGAAATAGCGGGGATACAGATACGCAGTATTTT.

V is TRBV25-1 and J is TRBJ2-1; D unclear. Trimming left V 8 bases short and J 2 bases short, with 7 bases between. Germline CDR1 is MGHDK and CDR2 is SYGVNS. This CDR3 is built from 12 residues. CDR3 in amino acids: CASGFPYNEQFF. The DNA of the CDR3 is TGTGCCAGCGGCTTCCCCTACAATGAGCAGTTCTTC.

J is TRBJ2-7 and V is TRBV6-1; D might be TRBD1 (5 bases). The germline V gene has CDR1 MNHNS and CDR2 SASEGT. V lost 4 bases and J lost 6, with 13 bases in between. The CDR3 has 13 residues. CDR3 coding DNA: TGTGCCAGCAGTGCCAAAGTAGGGGCCGAGCAGTACTTC. Translated, it gives CASSAKVGAEQYF.

Ten or more counts support this clonotype. The rearrangement joins TRBV3-1 to TRBJ1-1, with D possibly TRBD1 on 5 matching bases. The CDR3 runs to 14 residues. With 0 bases removed from V and 4 bases from J, the gap between germline ends came to 9 bases. Per germline, CDR1 LGHDT and CDR2 YNNKEL (reference sequence). This CDR3 is CASSQETGGTEAFF. CDR3 coding DNA: TGTGCCAGCAGCCAAGAAACGGGGGGCACTGAAGCTTTCTTT.

This clonotype was picked up many times. V and J are TRBV30 and TRBJ1-1; D uncertain. The CDR3 spans 11 residues. V was cut by 5 bases and J by 8 bases, with 12 bases left in between. Germline V lookup: CDR1 GTSNPN, CDR2 SVGIG (reference sequence). The DNA of the CDR3 is TGTGCCTGGTCCGGGCCTCGGGAAGCTTTCTTT. It yields the protein CAWSGPREAFF.

Ten or more counts support this clonotype. The CDR3 region is CASSPRQGMETQYF. Here the CDR3 DNA reads TGTGCCAGCAGCCCCCGACAGGGGATGGAGACCCAGTACTTC. J is TRBJ2-5 and V is TRBV3-1; 8 bases are shared with TRBD1. The V gene end was trimmed by 4 bases and the J gene end by 5 bases; junction bases not matched to a gene: 6. CDR3 length: 14 amino acids. Germline values: CDR1 LGHDT, CDR2 YNNKEL (reference sequence).

The rearrangement joins TRBV20-1 to TRBJ2-1; D possibly corresponds to TRBD2 (5 bases). The CDR3 length is 14 residues. Germline lookup yields CDR1 DFQATT and CDR2 SNEGSKA (reference sequence). Trimming left V 6 bases short and J 0 bases short, with 12 bases between. The CDR3 loop reads CSARTGSSYNEQFF. For the CDR3, the DNA is TGCAGTGCCCGGACTGGTAGCTCCTACAATGAGCAGTTCTTC.

A few counts support this clonotype. The gene calls are TRBV2 and TRBJ2-5, with D hard to call. Between the trimmed V and J ends, which lost 6 bases and 5 bases, there was a span of 10 bases. Germline loops: CDR1 SNHLY, CDR2 FYNNEI. This CDR3 contains 12 residues. The CDR3 coding sequence is TGTGCCAGCAGAGTGATGGGGGAGACCCAGTACTTC. This encodes CASRVMGETQYF.

This chain uses TRBV19 with TRBJ1-5, with 9 bases identical to TRBD1. V shed 0 bases, J shed 2 bases, and the junction held 2 bases outside the gene matches. Germline loops: CDR1 LNHDA, CDR2 SQIVND (reference sequence). The CDR3 spans 16 residues. CDR3 region: CASSIEQGAGNQPQHF. The CDR3, as DNA: TGTGCCAGTAGTATAGAACAGGGGGCAGGCAATCAGCCCCAGCATTTT.